This entry lists 27 T cell receptor beta chains sequenced from one sample in a study of CD8+ T cells in alopecia areata. Sequencing used cDNA as its template, made by extracting RNA and reverse transcribing it. Libraries were prepared by immunoSEQ multiplex PCR; TCRdb keeps only in-frame clonotypes and omits some of them. Among more than 100,000 clones listed, around 50% were seen once. The sequencing used CD4+ T cells sorted from blood, collected at week 0. The receptors come from a human donor with alopecia areata.

The V and J genes are TRBV7-3 and TRBJ2-3; TRBD2 aligns across 7 bases. Looked up from germline, CDR1 is SGHTA and CDR2 is FQGTGA. Losses at the gene ends were 5 bases for V and 7 bases for J; bases not matched to a gene: 6. There are 13 residues in the CDR3. CDR3 protein: CASSPLGGNTQYF. The CDR3 nucleotides are TGTGCCAGCAGCCCGCTGGGGGGGAATACGCAGTATTTT.

CDR3 coding DNA: TGCGCCAGCAGCTTAAGGCCTGGAAACACCGGGGAGCTGTTTTTT. Protein sequence: CASSLRPGNTGELFF. The chain joins TRBV5-1 to TRBJ2-2; D gene uncertain. CDR3 size: 15 residues. Germline values: CDR1 SGHRS, CDR2 YFSETQ. Trimming took off 2 bases at V and 2 bases at J, with 10 bases between the two ends. The complete variable domain, with remaining parts taken from reference TRBV5-1 and TRBJ2-2, reads KAGVTQTPRYLIKTRGQQVTLSCSPISGHRSVSWYQQTPGQGLQFLFEYFSETQRNKGNFPGRFSGRQFSNSRSEMNVSTLELGDSALYLCASSLRPGNTGELFFGEGSRLTVL.

This clone was recorded a few times. The rearrangement joins TRBV4-1 to TRBJ2-3, with D possibly being TRBD2 (5 bases). CDR3 length: 14 residues. Germline V gene lookup returns CDR1 MGHRA and CDR2 YSYEKL. Trimming left V 4 bases short and J 6 bases short, with 14 bases between. CDR3 sequence reads: CASSRSSRGDTQYF. The CDR3, as DNA: TGCGCCAGCAGCCGGAGTAGCCGAGGGGATACGCAGTATTTT.

This clone has more than one count but fewer than ten. The chain links TRBV7-2 to TRBJ2-1; D not resolved. The CDR3 runs 13 residues. In germline, CDR1 is SGHTA, CDR2 FQGNSA. With 1 base removed from V and 2 bases from J, the gap between germline ends came to 3 bases. CDR3 residues: CASSLGAYNEQFF. The DNA of the CDR3 is TGTGCCAGCAGCTTAGGAGCCTACAATGAGCAGTTCTTC. The full variable domain, with the rest looked up from reference TRBV7-2 and TRBJ2-1, is GAGVSQSPSNKVTEKGKDVELRCDPISGHTALYWYRQSLGQGLEFLIYFQGNSAPDKSGLPSDRFSAERTGGSVSTLTIQRTQQEDSAVYLCASSLGAYNEQFFGPGTRLTVL.

The V call is TRBV6-1, the J call TRBJ1-2, with D maybe TRBD1 (6 bases). The CDR3 length is 13 residues. Trimming pared 5 bases from V and 6 bases from J, leaving 13 bases between. Germline CDR1 is MNHNS and CDR2 is SASEGT. For the CDR3, the DNA is TGTGCCAGCAGTATACAGGGTAATCATGGCTACACCTTC. It specifies CASSIQGNHGYTF.

This clone was detected a few times. The chain uses TRBV7-9 and TRBJ2-5; 11 nucleotides match TRBD1. The length of the CDR3 is 16 residues. CDR1 is SEHNR and CDR2 is FQNEAQ in the germline V gene (reference sequence). Losses at the gene ends were 2 bases for V and 4 bases for J; bases not matched to a gene: 6. The CDR3: CASSLLGQGAGETQYF. The DNA of the CDR3 is TGTGCCAGCAGCTTACTTGGACAGGGGGCAGGAGAGACCCAGTACTTC. The complete variable domain, with remaining parts taken from reference TRBV7-9 and TRBJ2-5, reads DTGVSQNPRHKITKRGQNVTFRCDPISEHNRLYWYRQTLGQGPEFLTYFQNEAQLEKSRLLSDRFSAERPKGSFSTLEIQRTEQGDSAMYLCASSLLGQGAGETQYFGPGTRLLVL.

The sample holds a few counts of this clone. The chain combines TRBV19 with TRBJ1-4, with TRBD1 matching 7 bases. With 5 bases clipped from V and 12 bases from J, the junction kept 12 bases outside the gene matches. This CDR3 is built from 14 residues. Germline V gives CDR1 LNHDA, CDR2 SQIVND (reference sequence). The CDR3 loop reads CASSFRQGSQELFF. CDR3 DNA sequence: TGTGCCAGTAGTTTTAGACAGGGATCCCAGGAACTGTTTTTT.

In DNA form, the CDR3 reads TGTGCCAGCAGCTTGGAAACCGGTAAAAACATTCAGTACTTC. Its translation: CASSLETGKNIQYF. The rearrangement joins TRBV5-4 to TRBJ2-4; D gene unclear. Germline CDR1 reads SGHNT; CDR2 reads YYREEE (reference sequence). Trimming shortened V by 0 bases and J by 4 bases, and 8 bases separated the two germline ends. The CDR3 is 14 amino acids.

In its sample, this clone was seen a few times. The J gene is TRBJ1-1, the V gene TRBV5-6, with D possibly TRBD1 on 5 matching bases. The CDR3 covers 13 residues. Germline-derived CDR1 and CDR2 are SGHDT and YYEEEE. Trimming pared 9 bases from V and 4 bases from J, leaving 16 bases between. CDR3 in DNA: TGTGCCACAATACTCTGGGGGAGCACTGAAGCTTTCTTT. Translated, it gives CATILWGSTEAFF.

The V gene is TRBV5-6, the J gene TRBJ1-2; 10 bases line up with TRBD1. The V and J ends lost 5 bases and 4 bases, in that order; junction bases with no gene match: 8. The CDR3 runs 15 residues. CDR1 and CDR2 (germline): SGHDT, YYEEEE. CDR3 sequence reads: CASRSGTGVIYGYTF. In DNA form, the CDR3 reads TGTGCCAGCAGGTCCGGGACAGGGGTCATCTATGGCTACACCTTC.

This clone showed up just a few times. V is TRBV7-2 and J is TRBJ2-3, with TRBD2 identical over 8 bases. The CDR3 spans 14 residues. CDR1 is SGHTA and CDR2 is FQGNSA in the germline V gene. J gave up 2 bases and V 7 bases, and 5 bases lay outside the gene matches. In DNA, the CDR3 is TGTGCCAGCACCCTAGCGGGCATCACAGATACGCAGTATTTT. This codes for CASTLAGITDTQYF.

The V gene is TRBV9, the J gene TRBJ1-1; D not certain. The CDR3 spans 14 residues. V shed 0 bases and J shed 5 bases, with 11 bases lying between them. Per germline, CDR1 SGDLS and CDR2 YYNGEE. Here the CDR3 reads CASSVATPGTEAFF. As DNA, the CDR3 is TGTGCCAGCAGCGTAGCAACCCCAGGAACTGAAGCTTTCTTT.

The rearrangement joins TRBV4-3 to TRBJ1-1, with D unresolved. The length of the CDR3 is 14 residues. From germline, CDR1 is LGHNA and CDR2 YSLEER. V dropped 0 bases and J dropped 2 bases, with 7 bases sitting between them. This CDR3 is CASSQDLSNTEAFF. DNA for the CDR3: TGCGCCAGCAGCCAAGATTTGAGCAACACTGAAGCTTTCTTT.

This clone was seen only a few times. This CDR3 reads CASSRGRGGMNTEAFF. Written as DNA, the CDR3 is TGCGCCAGCAGCAGGGGAAGAGGGGGAATGAACACTGAAGCTTTCTTT. This chain connects TRBV23-1 to TRBJ1-1; D may be TRBD1 (6 bases). TRBV23-1 falls under the ORF class, with uncertain function. This CDR3 is built from 16 residues. Trimming removed 6 bases from V and 0 bases from J, with 17 bases in between.

The chain links TRBV27 to TRBJ1-1; a possible D gene is TRBD1 (5 bases). The germline CDR1 and CDR2 sequences are MNHEY and SMNVEV (reference sequence). Trimming stripped 10 bases from V and 1 base from J, with 19 bases between. This CDR3 contains 15 residues. The CDR3 DNA follows: TGTGCCACCCGAACTCCGGGGGGTTCGAACACTGAAGCTTTCTTT. Translation gives CATRTPGGSNTEAFF.

The chain couples TRBV28 to TRBJ2-7; 10 positions match TRBD1. The germline V gene has CDR1 MDHEN and CDR2 SYDVKM. The CDR3 has 15 amino acids. Trimming cost V 6 bases and J 2 bases; bases outside gene matches: 7. The DNA of the CDR3 is TGTGCCAGCAGAGGAGGCGGGACAGGGGCCTACGAGCAGTACTTC. Its translation is CASRGGGTGAYEQYF. The full variable domain, in which reference TRBV28 and TRBJ2-7 provide the parts outside the CDR3, is DVKVTQSSRYLVKRTGEKVFLECVQDMDHENMFWYRQDPGLGLRLIYFSYDVKMKEKGDIPEGYSVSREKKERFSLILESASTNQTSMYLCASRGGGTGAYEQYFGPGTRLTVT.

The rearrangement uses TRBV6-5 and TRBJ2-6, with D unclear. This CDR3 region has 15 residues. V lost 5 bases, J lost 0 bases, and 8 bases lay in between. The germline CDR1 and CDR2 sequences are MNHEY and SVGAGI. This CDR3 is CASSRTASGANVLTF. The CDR3 coding sequence is TGTGCCAGCAGTAGAACTGCCTCTGGGGCCAACGTCCTGACTTTC.

The rearrangement uses TRBV4-3 and TRBJ2-6; D is possibly TRBD2 (5 bases). The length of the CDR3 is 17 residues. Trimming removed 0 bases at V and 0 bases at J, with 9 bases between. CDR1 LGHNA and CDR2 YSLEER come from the germline V gene. CDR3 bases: TGCGCCAGCAGCCAAGAAGGACTCCTCTCTGGGGCCAACGTCCTGACTTTC. Protein: CASSQEGLLSGANVLTF.

The V and J genes are TRBV7-9 and TRBJ1-1; 10 nucleotides match TRBD1. Trimming took 5 bases from V and 6 from J; bases not matched to a gene: 9. This CDR3 is built from 15 residues. The germline V gene has CDR1 SEHNR and CDR2 FQNEAQ (reference sequence). In DNA form, the CDR3 reads TGTGCCAGCAGCCGACCGGGACAGGGGCTCGCTGAAGCTTTCTTT. Protein product: CASSRPGQGLAEAFF.

V and J are TRBV5-4 and TRBJ2-7; 8 bases agree with TRBD1. Losses at the gene ends were 0 bases for V and 7 bases for J; bases not matched to a gene: 9. CDR3 size: 15 residues. Germline V gene data show CDR1 as SGHNT and CDR2 as YYREEE (reference sequence). The CDR3 nucleotides read TGTGCCAGCAGCTTGGGAGGGACAGGAGCTCGGGAGCAGTACTTC. Amino acids: CASSLGGTGAREQYF.

This chain uses TRBV10-3 with TRBJ2-5; 7 bases fit TRBD1. Looked up from germline, CDR1 is ENHRY and CDR2 is SYGVKD. This CDR3 is 13 amino acids long. The ends lost 7 bases at V and 4 bases at J; junction bases unmatched: 6. CDR3 DNA sequence: TGTGCCATCACAGGGGGAGTGGGAGAGACCCAGTACTTC. Translation: CAITGGVGETQYF.

In this sample, this clone turned up a few times. The genes are TRBV5-1 and TRBJ2-7; 9 positions match TRBD2. Germline CDR1 is SGHRS and CDR2 is YFSETQ. The length of the CDR3 is 14 residues. V gave up 5 bases and J gave up 4 bases; unmatched junction bases: 7. The CDR3 nucleotides are TGCGCCAGCAGGGCAGCGGGAGGACATTACGAGCAGTACTTC. Encoded protein: CASRAAGGHYEQYF.

V and J are TRBV29-1 and TRBJ2-7; a weak D match, TRBD2 (6 bases). V was shortened by 4 bases and J by 3 bases, with 13 bases between the two germline ends. The germline gives CDR1 SQVTM, CDR2 ANQGSEA. The CDR3 consists of 13 residues. The CDR3 coding sequence is TGCAGCGTTGGAGGCGGGAATCACTACGAGCAGTACTTC. It translates to CSVGGGNHYEQYF.

The chain has TRBV4-2 and TRBJ1-5, with D hard to call. V shed 3 bases and J shed 6 bases, with 15 bases lying between them. The CDR3 totals 15 residues. Germline V gene sequence: CDR1 LGHNA, CDR2 YNFKEQ. CDR3 DNA sequence: TGTGCCAGCAGCCATCCCGGGTCTGGGCCTCAGCCCCAGCATTTT. Its protein product is CASSHPGSGPQPQHF.

In this sample, this clone turned up once. The J gene is TRBJ2-3, the V gene TRBV5-1, with 9 positions matching TRBD2. The CDR3 runs 14 residues. The germline V gene has CDR1 SGHRS and CDR2 YFSETQ. V lost 5 bases, J lost 3 bases, and 4 bases stayed unmatched. CDR3 sequence: CASRVAGVTDTQYF. In DNA form, the CDR3 reads TGCGCCAGCAGAGTAGCGGGGGTTACAGATACGCAGTATTTT.

The J gene is TRBJ2-3, the V gene TRBV30; TRBD2 might be the D (6 bases). Germline CDR1 is GTSNPN and CDR2 is SVGIG (reference sequence). The CDR3 has 14 residues. Trimming left V 8 bases short and J 2 bases short, with 17 bases between. Written as DNA, the CDR3 is TGTGCCCGTTCAATAGCGGCGAACACAGATACGCAGTATTTT. It is translated as CARSIAANTDTQYF.

This chain uses TRBV2 with TRBJ2-7; 11 bases line up with TRBD2. After removal of 3 bases from V and 6 bases from J, the junction contained 4 bases not matched to a gene. The CDR3 consists of 14 residues. The germline V gene encodes CDR1 SNHLY and CDR2 FYNNEI. This CDR3 reads CASSDSGGATEQYF. The CDR3 bases are TGTGCCAGCAGTGATAGCGGGGGGGCCACCGAGCAGTACTTC.